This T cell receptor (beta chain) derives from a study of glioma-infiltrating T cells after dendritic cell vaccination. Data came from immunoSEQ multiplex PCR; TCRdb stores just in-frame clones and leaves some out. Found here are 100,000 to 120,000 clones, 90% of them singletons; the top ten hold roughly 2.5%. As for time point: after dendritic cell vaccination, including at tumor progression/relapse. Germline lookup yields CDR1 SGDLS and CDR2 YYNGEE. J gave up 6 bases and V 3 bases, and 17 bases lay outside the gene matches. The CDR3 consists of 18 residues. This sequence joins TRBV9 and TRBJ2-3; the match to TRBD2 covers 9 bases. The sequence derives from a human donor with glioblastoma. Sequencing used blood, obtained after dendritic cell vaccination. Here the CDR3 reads CASSDNPIRAGGLDTQYF. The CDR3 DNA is TGTGCCAGCAGCGATAACCCCATCCGGGCGGGGGGGTTGGATACGCAGTATTTT.